This passage covers 20 T cell receptor beta chains from one sample sequenced in a study of T-cell memory formation after mild COVID-19. TCRdb re-derived calls from the 5' RACE reads in MiXCR, one entry per CDR3 protein. This sample has about 430,000 distinct CDR3 sequences, with approximately 18% found just once. Sequenced sample: PBMCs or a T cell subset sorted from them (not recorded which). Receptor source: a young man who had mild COVID-19 (a few samples of this study predate the infection). Cell type and time point are not known.

The count of this clonotype is one. The V call is TRBV4-2, the J call TRBJ2-1; the match to TRBD2 covers 9 bases. This CDR3 has 16 residues. Germline assignment: CDR1 LGHNA and CDR2 YNFKEQ. The junction had 8 bases not matched to a gene; V was cut back by 3 bases and J by 5 bases. CDR3 DNA: TGTGCCAGCAGCCACGGTGACGCGGGGGGGAACAATGAGCAGTTCTTC. Translation gives CASSHGDAGGNNEQFF.

V usage is TRBV7-2 and J usage is TRBJ2-5; either TRBD1 or TRBD2 may supply D (5 bases each). This CDR3 region has 16 residues. Trimming cost V 5 bases and J 5 bases, with 21 bases left between them. Germline-derived CDR1 and CDR2 are SGHTA and FQGNSA. Written as DNA, the CDR3 is TGTGCCAGCAGCCCTCCCGGGACGCTCCCCTGGGAGACCCAGTACTTC. This encodes CASSPPGTLPWETQYF.

This chain joins TRBV5-8 and TRBJ1-4; TRBD1 might be the D (5 bases). The germline CDR1 and CDR2 sequences are SGHTS and YDEGEE. This CDR3 region has 15 residues. Trimming removed 0 bases at V and 8 bases at J, with 14 bases between. DNA for the CDR3: TGTGCCAGCAGCTTGGGGCAGCCAGGGCAGGAAAAACTGTTTTTT. Translation gives CASSLGQPGQEKLFF.

This clonotype showed up just a few times. CDR3 coding DNA: TGCAGTGCTAGAGCCACCTGGGACACTGAAGCTTTCTTT. Protein: CSARATWDTEAFF. The J gene is TRBJ1-1, the V gene TRBV20-1; D is uncertain. The CDR3 is made up of 13 amino acids. The V and J ends lost 1 base and 3 bases respectively, with 9 bases between them. Germline CDR1 and CDR2: DFQATT and SNEGSKA (reference sequence).

V usage is TRBV6-6 and J usage is TRBJ2-1; TRBD2 might be the D (6 bases). V was trimmed by 5 bases and J by 2 bases, leaving 10 bases between them. Germline lookup yields CDR1 MNHNY and CDR2 SVGAGI (reference sequence). This CDR3 contains 14 residues. The CDR3 protein is CASSRPGAYNEQFF. The CDR3 DNA reads TGTGCCAGCAGTCGCCCGGGGGCCTACAATGAGCAGTTCTTC.

This clonotype was recorded many times. The chain uses TRBV7-9 and TRBJ1-5; the D is unclear. The CDR3 runs 12 residues. Trimming removed 8 bases at V and 3 bases at J, with 8 bases between. Germline-derived CDR1 and CDR2 are SEHNR and FQNEAQ (reference sequence). The CDR3 DNA sequence: TGTGCCAGCTCAGGCTACAATCAGCCCCAGCATTTT. Its protein product is CASSGYNQPQHF.

The CDR3 is CASSPDTSFSGNTIYF. CDR3 nucleotides: TGTGCCAGCAGCCCAGACACCTCCTTCTCTGGAAACACCATATATTTT. The chain uses TRBV9 and TRBJ1-3; no firm D call. Trimming removed 4 bases from V and 0 bases from J, with 14 bases in between. The germline V gene encodes CDR1 SGDLS and CDR2 YYNGEE. This CDR3 spans 16 amino acids.

The J gene is TRBJ2-5, the V gene TRBV7-3; D remains unclear. The CDR3 consists of 13 residues. V was trimmed by 2 bases and J by 5 bases, leaving 9 bases between them. Germline V gives CDR1 SGHTA, CDR2 FQGTGA. CDR3 sequence reads: CASSLYSSETQYF. The CDR3 bases are TGTGCCAGCAGCTTATATAGTAGTGAGACCCAGTACTTC.

The genes are TRBV7-9 and TRBJ2-7, with 10 bases matching TRBD1. The CDR3 has 12 amino acids. Losses at the gene ends were 3 bases for V and 8 bases for J; bases not matched to a gene: 1. Germline CDR1 SEHNR, CDR2 FQNEAQ (reference sequence). CDR3 bases: TGTGCCAGCAGCTTGACAGGGGGCAAGCAGTACGTC. Translation gives CASSLTGGKQYV.

This chain links TRBV4-1 with TRBJ2-7, with a possible D match to TRBD2 (5 bases). Germline CDR1 MGHRA, CDR2 YSYEKL. Trimming stripped 11 bases from V and 3 bases from J, with 11 bases between. The CDR3 has 11 amino acids. Written as DNA, the CDR3 is TGCGCCTCCCCGGGGTTCTACGAGCAGTACTTC. It codes for CASPGFYEQYF.

This clonotype was detected many times. CDR3 residues: CASSLAGNSYEQYF. The CDR3 region has the DNA TGTGCCAGCAGCTTAGCGGGGAACTCCTACGAGCAGTACTTC. The rearrangement links TRBV7-6 to TRBJ2-7, with D hard to call. CDR3 length: 14 residues. Germline CDR1 reads SGHVS; CDR2 reads FNYEAQ. Trimming cost V 0 bases and J 0 bases, with 6 bases left between them.

The chain couples TRBV4-3 to TRBJ2-5; 12 nucleotides agree with TRBD1. V trimming: 5 bases; J trimming: 5 bases; junction bases outside the gene matches: 9. Germline CDR1 LGHNA, CDR2 YSLEER. CDR3 length equals 16 residues. CDR3 coding DNA: TGCGCCAGCAGCTTACACCCCGGGACAGGGGGCGAGACCCAGTACTTC. Protein product: CASSLHPGTGGETQYF.

The V gene is TRBV6-1, the J gene TRBJ2-7; 9 bases are shared with TRBD1. The CDR3 is 15 amino acids. CDR1 MNHNS and CDR2 SASEGT come from the germline V gene. V shed 6 bases, J shed 0 bases, and the junction held 6 bases outside the gene matches. The CDR3 is CASRAGTGSSYEQYV. The CDR3 DNA is TGTGCCAGCAGGGCCGGGACAGGGAGCTCCTACGAGCAGTACGTC.

The rearrangement links TRBV6-5 to TRBJ1-1; 7 bases are shared with TRBD1. Germline V gene lookup returns CDR1 MNHEY and CDR2 SVGAGI. The ends lost 7 bases at V and 1 base at J; junction bases unmatched: 9. This CDR3 region has 15 residues. For the CDR3, the DNA is TGTGCCAGCACCCGGACAGGTTTCGGGAACACTGAAGCTTTCTTT. This gives the protein CASTRTGFGNTEAFF.

The rearrangement uses TRBV7-2 and TRBJ1-6, with a possible D match to TRBD1 (5 bases). CDR1 and CDR2 (germline): SGHTA, FQGNSA. V was pared by 6 bases and J by 0 bases, with 21 bases between. The CDR3 length is 19 residues. CDR3 sequence reads: CASSGRAGSPSSYNSPLHF. The DNA of the CDR3 is TGTGCCAGCAGTGGGAGGGCAGGGAGTCCCAGCTCCTATAATTCACCCCTCCACTTT.

V usage is TRBV20-1 and J usage is TRBJ2-3; possibly TRBD1 for D (6 bases). Per the germline V gene, CDR1 is DFQATT and CDR2 is SNEGSKA (reference sequence). V lost 7 bases, J lost 3 bases, and 11 bases lay in between. The CDR3 has 12 residues. DNA of the CDR3: TGCAGTGGGGGGCAGGGTACAGATACGCAGTATTTT. This sequence encodes CSGGQGTDTQYF.

The DNA for the CDR3 is TGTGCCAGCAGCTTATCACGGCTGGTAGAGACCCAGTACTTC. It specifies CASSLSRLVETQYF. This rearrangement joins TRBV7-9 to TRBJ2-5; D unclear. With 2 bases removed from V and 4 bases from J, the gap between germline ends came to 11 bases. The germline V gene has CDR1 SEHNR and CDR2 FQNEAQ (reference sequence). This CDR3 has 14 amino acids. Filled out from reference TRBV7-9 and TRBJ2-5, the complete variable domain reads DTGVSQNPRHKITKRGQNVTFRCDPISEHNRLYWYRQTLGQGPEFLTYFQNEAQLEKSRLLSDRFSAERPKGSFSTLEIQRTEQGDSAMYLCASSLSRLVETQYFGPGTRLLVL.

This clonotype was recorded many times. This chain joins TRBV2 and TRBJ2-2; either TRBD1 or TRBD2 may fit D (6 bases each). The CDR3 extends over 13 amino acids. Germline assignment: CDR1 SNHLY and CDR2 FYNNEI. CDR3 sequence: CASGATNTGELFF. The DNA of the CDR3 is TGTGCTTCGGGGGCCACGAACACCGGGGAGCTGTTTTTT.

This clonotype turned up a few times. The genes are TRBV7-8 and TRBJ2-7, with D unclear. Germline CDR1 SGHVS, CDR2 FQNEAQ. CDR3 length: 14 residues. The ends were cut back, 0 bases at V and 5 bases at J, with 11 bases in the middle. In DNA, the CDR3 is TGTGCCAGCAGCTTAGCGGTTTGGGGTAACGAGCAGTACGTC. It specifies CASSLAVWGNEQYV.

In its sample, this clonotype was seen a few times. J is TRBJ2-1 and V is TRBV6-1; D might be TRBD1 (5 bases). The length of the CDR3 is 12 residues. V lost 2 bases and J 8 bases, leaving 7 bases between the germline ends. Per the germline V gene, CDR1 is MNHNS and CDR2 is SASEGT. CDR3 in DNA: TGTGCCAGCAGTGAAATCAGGGATGAGCAGTTCTTC. It yields the protein CASSEIRDEQFF.